Below, 21 T cell receptor beta chains from the same sample are listed, as sequenced in a study of blood T cell repertoires in COVID-19 (TCRdb year 2020). Receptor libraries were prepared by the immunoSEQ multiplex PCR assay. The source is immuneACCESS, and TCRdb retained only in-frame sequences with V and J called. Part of the clones is not carried over; for the studies checked, unresolved V genes explain less than half of this, and the remainder is unexplained. Across this sample there are around 310,000 clones, with about 88% seen only once. Around a tenth of the sample is held by the ten biggest clonotypes. Material for sequencing was PBMCs or T cells enriched from blood (not recorded which). These receptors originate from a woman aged 40 to 50 who had recovered from COVID-19.

This clone came up once. The V call is TRBV5-1, the J call TRBJ2-7; 11 bases line up with TRBD2. This CDR3 contains 15 residues. CDR1 is SGHRS, CDR2 YFSETQ, per germline. Losses at the gene ends were 5 bases for V and 4 bases for J; bases not matched to a gene: 8. The CDR3 sequence: CASRLAGGPFYEQYF. CDR3 DNA: TGCGCCAGCAGATTAGCGGGGGGGCCTTTTTACGAGCAGTACTTC.

This chain connects TRBV19 to TRBJ2-2; 16 bases agree with TRBD2. Looked up from germline, CDR1 is LNHDA and CDR2 is SQIVND (reference sequence). V was clipped by 6 bases and J by 7 bases; unmatched bases: 11. The CDR3 is 18 residues long. CDR3 in amino acids: CASSPTGLAGGQDGELFF. In nucleotides, the CDR3 is TGTGCCAGTAGCCCTACGGGACTAGCGGGAGGGCAGGACGGGGAGCTGTTTTTT.

This chain connects TRBV9 to TRBJ1-2; D remains unclear. The germline CDR1 and CDR2 sequences are SGDLS and YYNGEE. The V end was cut by 0 bases, the J end by 3 bases, with 6 bases between. This CDR3 region has 13 residues. CDR3 nucleotide sequence: TGTGCCAGCAGCGTAGCTGGGCACTATGGCTACACCTTC. Its protein product is CASSVAGHYGYTF.

As to this clone: The same CDR3 arises from other DNA sequences in this sample as well. The chain carries TRBV2 and TRBJ2-5, with 8 bases lining up with TRBD1. The CDR3 consists of 15 residues. V trimming: 1 base; J trimming: 1 base; junction bases outside the gene matches: 2. From germline, CDR1 is SNHLY and CDR2 FYNNEI. This CDR3 reads CASSEDRGFQETQYF. In DNA, the CDR3 is TGTGCCAGCAGTGAAGACAGGGGGTTCCAAGAGACCCAGTACTTC.

The chain combines TRBV19 with TRBJ1-1, with D possibly matching TRBD1 (5 bases). This CDR3 contains 16 residues. The V gene's germline CDR1 is LNHDA and CDR2 SQIVND (reference sequence). V was cut by 4 bases and J by 1 base, with 16 bases left in between. DNA of the CDR3: TGTGCCAGTAGTACCGAACTCCAGGGAAAGAACACTGAAGCTTTCTTT. Its protein product is CASSTELQGKNTEAFF.

This chain uses TRBV7-2 with TRBJ2-7, with D tentatively TRBD1 (6 bases). Trimming pared 3 bases from V and 1 base from J, leaving 13 bases between. This CDR3 region has 15 residues. Germline-derived CDR1 and CDR2 are SGHTA and FQGNSA. CDR3 DNA: TGTGCCAGCAGCTTCTTCGGGCAGGGGTCCTACGAGCAGTACTTC. The encoded protein is CASSFFGQGSYEQYF.

The rearrangement uses TRBV4-3 and TRBJ2-1; 7 bases are shared with TRBD1. The CDR3 contains 14 residues. Trimming at V came to 3 bases and at J to 6 bases, leaving 5 bases not matched to a gene. Germline V gene data show CDR1 as LGHNA and CDR2 as YSLEER. The CDR3 sequence is CASSQRGQINEQFF. The CDR3 DNA reads TGCGCCAGCAGCCAGAGGGGACAGATCAATGAGCAGTTCTTC.

The chain links TRBV18 to TRBJ1-2; a possible D gene is TRBD1 (5 bases). Trimming took 3 bases from V and 2 from J, leaving 10 bases between them. CDR1 and CDR2 from the germline V gene are KGHSH and LQKENI. The CDR3 extends over 14 amino acids. CDR3 coding DNA: TGTGCCAGCTCACCGGAGGGGCGAAACTATGGCTACACCTTC. This gives the protein CASSPEGRNYGYTF.

The rearrangement joins TRBV19 to TRBJ2-5; TRBD2 aligns across 7 bases. V was pared by 3 bases and J by 3 bases, with 7 bases of the junction left unmatched. The CDR3 runs 15 residues. Looked up from germline, CDR1 is LNHDA and CDR2 is SQIVND (reference sequence). DNA for the CDR3: TGTGCCAGTAGTATTGCTAGCGGAAGAGAAGAGACCCAGTACTTC. Translating gives CASSIASGREETQYF.

V and J are TRBV29-1 and TRBJ1-1, with unresolved D. The CDR3 has 13 residues. The V and J ends lost 4 bases and 6 bases respectively, with 15 bases between them. CDR1 is SQVTM and CDR2 is ANQGSEA in the germline V gene. This CDR3 is CSVVRGFESEAFF. In nucleotides, the CDR3 is TGCAGCGTTGTTCGGGGTTTTGAGTCTGAAGCTTTCTTT.

The chain carries TRBV2 and TRBJ2-5, with 11 bases identical to TRBD1. V gave up 6 bases and J gave up 5 bases; unmatched junction bases: 5. Germline CDR1 and CDR2: SNHLY and FYNNEI. This CDR3 has 14 residues. Here the CDR3 DNA reads TGTGCCAGCAGCGTGGGACAGGGGGGTGAGACCCAGTACTTC. Translated: CASSVGQGGETQYF.

This chain uses TRBV19 with TRBJ1-6; D remains ambiguous. Germline-derived CDR1 and CDR2 are LNHDA and SQIVND (reference sequence). V shed 6 bases and J shed 7 bases, with 19 bases lying between them. There are 16 residues in the CDR3. For the CDR3, the DNA is TGTGCCAGTAGATTCCCGGCGAAGCCCGGGAATTCACCCCTCCACTTT. Its protein product is CASRFPAKPGNSPLHF. Variable domain in full (rest from reference TRBV19 and TRBJ1-6): DGGITQSPKYLFRKEGQNVTLSCEQNLNHDAMYWYRQDPGQGLRLIYYSQIVNDFQKGDIAEGYSVSREKKESFPLTVTSAQKNPTAFYLCASRFPAKPGNSPLHFGNGTRLTVT.

This clone was detected once. V and J are TRBV20-1 and TRBJ2-1, with 8 positions matching TRBD2. Losses at the gene ends were 3 bases for V and 13 bases for J; bases not matched to a gene: 11. The CDR3 is made up of 13 amino acids. Looked up from germline, CDR1 is DFQATT and CDR2 is SNEGSKA (reference sequence). CDR3 nucleotides: TGCAGTGCTAGTTGGGCGGGGGGAGAGGAACAGTTCTTC. This gives the protein CSASWAGGEEQFF.

This chain connects TRBV28 to TRBJ1-1; tentative D call: TRBD1 (6 bases). The germline V gene has CDR1 MDHEN and CDR2 SYDVKM. CDR3 length: 15 residues. Trimming cost V 1 base and J 1 base, with 10 bases left between them. In DNA form, the CDR3 reads TGTGCCAGCAGTTTATTTCAGGGGACGAACACTGAAGCTTTCTTT. It translates to CASSLFQGTNTEAFF. Looking up the rest from reference TRBV28 and TRBJ1-1 gives the full variable domain: DVKVTQSSRYLVKRTGEKVFLECVQDMDHENMFWYRQDPGLGLRLIYFSYDVKMKEKGDIPEGYSVSREKKERFSLILESASTNQTSMYLCASSLFQGTNTEAFFGQGTRLTVV.

The CDR3 here is CASSPSGDTEAFF. CDR3 DNA sequence: TGTGCCAGCTCCCCGTCGGGGGACACTGAAGCTTTCTTT. The chain combines TRBV18 with TRBJ1-1; a possible D gene is TRBD1 (5 bases). This CDR3 comprises 13 residues. V gave up 6 bases and J gave up 3 bases, with 11 bases separating them. Germline-derived CDR1 and CDR2 are KGHSH and LQKENI.

The rearrangement links TRBV9 to TRBJ1-1, with 7 bases that match TRBD1. V was clipped by 4 bases and J by 7 bases; unmatched bases: 10. This CDR3 comprises 14 residues. The germline V gene has CDR1 SGDLS and CDR2 YYNGEE. The CDR3, as DNA: TGTGCCAGCAGCCTGCGGACAGGTGGGAGTGAAGCTTTCTTT. Protein: CASSLRTGGSEAFF.

Points on this clone: This CDR3 is also generated by other DNA sequences in the sample. The V call is TRBV29-1, the J call TRBJ1-2; D may be TRBD1 (5 bases). Trimming stripped 6 bases from V and 1 base from J, with 12 bases between. The CDR3 loop spans 13 amino acids. The V gene's germline CDR1 is SQVTM and CDR2 ANQGSEA. CDR3 coding DNA: TGCAGCGTCGGCGGAGGGGTTAACTATGGCTACACCTTC. Translated: CSVGGGVNYGYTF.

V is TRBV5-4 and J is TRBJ1-5, with TRBD1 matching 8 bases. CDR3 size: 14 residues. The germline gives CDR1 SGHNT, CDR2 YYREEE (reference sequence). V was clipped by 0 bases and J by 6 bases; unmatched bases: 2. The CDR3: CASSLAGGGQPQHF. For the CDR3, the DNA is TGTGCCAGCAGCTTGGCAGGGGGCGGTCAGCCCCAGCATTTT.

The chain has TRBV10-2 and TRBJ1-5; 7 nucleotides agree with TRBD1. The CDR3 totals 14 residues. The trim removed 6 bases at V and 4 bases at J, leaving 6 bases unmatched. The germline gives CDR1 WSHSY, CDR2 SAAADI. CDR3 protein: CASSDRDWNQPQHF. CDR3 nucleotides: TGCGCCAGCAGCGACAGGGATTGGAATCAGCCCCAGCATTTT.

The chain is built from TRBV2 and TRBJ1-5, with 7 nucleotides matching TRBD1. The CDR3 is made up of 14 amino acids. V lost 4 bases to trimming and J lost 3 bases; unmatched junction nucleotides: 3. CDR1 is SNHLY and CDR2 is FYNNEI in the germline V gene. This chain's CDR3 is CASSGDRNNQPQHF. CDR3 DNA: TGTGCCAGCAGTGGGGACAGAAACAATCAGCCCCAGCATTTT. Full variable domain (rest looked up from reference TRBV2 and TRBJ1-5): EPEVTQTPSHQVTQMGQEVILRCVPISNHLYFYWYRQILGQKVEFLVSFYNNEISEKSEIFDDQFSVERPDGSNFTLKIRSTKLEDSAMYFCASSGDRNNQPQHFGDGTRLSIL.

As to this clone: At the DNA level, this CDR3 is encoded by other sequences in the same sample as well. This sequence joins TRBV3-1 (or the pseudogene TRBV3-2) and TRBJ1-5, with D hard to call. The V end was cut by 6 bases, the J end by 4 bases, with 10 bases between. CDR3 size: 13 residues. Germline lookup yields CDR1 LGHDT and CDR2 YNNKEL (reference sequence). The CDR3 reads CASSHEGNQPQHF. The CDR3 nucleotides read TGTGCCAGCAGTCACGAGGGAAATCAGCCCCAGCATTTT.